Following are 18 T cell receptor beta chains from one sample sequenced in a study of blood T cell repertoires in COVID-19. Generated by immunoSEQ multiplex PCR, the TCRdb table keeps only in-frame clones and is missing some. The sample lists roughly 200,000 clones, 70% to 80% occurring once. The sequenced sample consisted of peripheral blood. The origin of the receptors is a woman between 50 and 59 years old with active or convalescent COVID-19.

V gene TRBV5-4 combines with J gene TRBJ2-5, with 12 bases aligning to TRBD1. V lost 4 bases, J lost 0 bases, and 4 bases stayed unmatched. The CDR3 covers 16 residues. Germline CDR1 and CDR2: SGHNT and YYREEE (reference sequence). DNA of the CDR3: TGTGCCAGCAGCATAGGGACAGGGGGCCACCAAGAGACCCAGTACTTC. Encoded protein: CASSIGTGGHQETQYF.

The gene calls are TRBV7-2 and TRBJ2-1; no clear D. Trimming left V 1 base short and J 6 bases short, with 10 bases between. The CDR3 contains 14 residues. The V gene's germline CDR1 is SGHTA and CDR2 FQGNSA. CDR3 nucleotides: TGTGCCAGCAGCTTAGGGGTTGACACCAATGAGCAGTTCTTC. Translated, it gives CASSLGVDTNEQFF.

This chain uses TRBV18 with TRBJ1-1; maybe TRBD1 (5 bases). CDR3 size: 14 residues. V dropped 3 bases and J dropped 0 bases, with 8 bases sitting between them. Germline V CDR1 and CDR2: KGHSH, LQKENI. The CDR3 loop is CASSPRQLNTEAFF. CDR3 DNA: TGTGCCAGCTCACCGCGACAGTTGAACACTGAAGCTTTCTTT.

J is TRBJ1-2 and V is TRBV4-3; D may be TRBD1 (5 bases). Per the germline V gene, CDR1 is LGHNA and CDR2 is YSLEER. This CDR3 region has 16 residues. V was trimmed by 2 bases and J by 0 bases, leaving 13 bases between them. The DNA for the CDR3 is TGCGCCAGCAGCCAACATTCGGGCAGGGCTAACTATGGCTACACCTTC. This codes for CASSQHSGRANYGYTF.

The chain is built from TRBV3-1 (or the pseudogene TRBV3-2) and TRBJ1-3, with a possible D match to TRBD1 (5 bases). V lost 1 base to trimming and J lost 4 bases, with 17 bases between them. The germline V gene has CDR1 LGHDT and CDR2 YNNKEL (reference sequence). CDR3 size: 17 residues. CDR3 protein: CASSQVPIDSVGNTIYF. CDR3 sequence (DNA): TGTGCCAGCAGCCAAGTCCCCATAGACAGCGTCGGAAACACCATATATTTT.

The rearrangement uses TRBV10-3 and TRBJ2-3, with a tentative D call TRBD2 (5 bases). From germline, CDR1 is ENHRY and CDR2 SYGVKD. V lost 0 bases, J lost 4 bases, and 17 bases lay in between. This CDR3 is built from 17 residues. CDR3 region: CAISESRRWAEPDTQYF. The CDR3 coding sequence is TGTGCCATCAGTGAGTCAAGGAGGTGGGCAGAGCCAGATACGCAGTATTTT.

This clone was seen a few times. This chain uses TRBV7-9 with TRBJ2-3, with TRBD1 matching over 7 bases. This CDR3 is 18 amino acids long. The germline V gene has CDR1 SEHNR and CDR2 FQNEAQ (reference sequence). The J segment lost 3 bases and the V segment lost 4 bases, leaving 16 bases of the junction unmatched. In nucleotides, the CDR3 is TGTGCCAGCAGCTGGATAACCACATACAGGGGCGGAACAGATACGCAGTATTTT. It codes for CASSWITTYRGGTDTQYF.

The chain uses TRBV7-3 and TRBJ1-2, with TRBD1 matching over 9 bases. The J segment lost 7 bases and the V segment lost 2 bases, leaving 2 bases of the junction unmatched. This CDR3 contains 13 residues. From germline, CDR1 is SGHTA and CDR2 FQGTGA. The CDR3 region has the DNA TGTGCCAGCAGCTTAGACAGGGGGGCTGGCTACACCTTC. Its translation: CASSLDRGAGYTF.

With respect to this clone: A read error may account for a junction end that differs from germline. CDR3 sequence (DNA): TGTGCCAGCAGGGAGGGAGGTAGGGACTTTTTCTTC. Its protein is CASREGGRDFFF. This sequence joins TRBV6-5 and TRBJ1-2, with D possibly matching TRBD1 (5 bases). The CDR3 has 12 residues. CDR1 is MNHEY and CDR2 is SVGAGI in the germline V gene.

Only a few counts were recorded for this clone. The chain has TRBV7-8 and TRBJ2-1; TRBD1 is a possible D gene (5 bases). The CDR3 consists of 15 residues. With 2 bases removed from V and 7 bases from J, the gap between germline ends came to 15 bases. Germline V gene sequence: CDR1 SGHVS, CDR2 FQNEAQ. CDR3 sequence (DNA): TGTGCCAGCAGCTTAAGGAGCAGGGCTGTGAATGAGCAGTTCTTC. Its translation is CASSLRSRAVNEQFF.

Written as DNA, the CDR3 is TGTGCCATCAGTGAGTGGGGGCCCTCGGCGGGTGAAAAACTGTTTTTT. It specifies CAISEWGPSAGEKLFF. The rearrangement joins TRBV10-3 to TRBJ1-4, with TRBD1 as a possible D gene (6 bases). Germline CDR1 and CDR2: ENHRY and SYGVKD. The CDR3 sequence is 16 residues long. Trimming removed 1 base at V and 7 bases at J, with 16 bases between.

The rearrangement joins TRBV9 to TRBJ1-4; D gene unclear. V dropped 0 bases and J dropped 0 bases, with 6 bases sitting between them. Germline V gene sequence: CDR1 SGDLS, CDR2 YYNGEE. CDR3 length: 15 amino acids. The DNA for the CDR3 is TGTGCCAGCAGCGTAGGGGCAGCAACTAATGAAAAACTGTTTTTT. Protein: CASSVGAATNEKLFF. The entire variable domain, with the rest obtained from reference TRBV9 and TRBJ1-4, is as follows: DSGVTQTPKHLITATGQRVTLRCSPRSGDLSVYWYQQSLDQGLQFLIQYYNGEERAKGNILERFSAQQFPDLHSELNLSSLELGDSALYFCASSVGAATNEKLFFGSGTQLSVL.

The genes are TRBV28 and TRBJ2-7; TRBD2 might be the D (6 bases). The CDR3 extends over 15 amino acids. The germline V gene has CDR1 MDHEN and CDR2 SYDVKM. The V end was cut by 4 bases, the J end by 0 bases, with 13 bases between. CDR3 protein: CASSSEGTSSYEQYF. DNA for the CDR3: TGTGCCAGCAGTTCGGAGGGAACGAGCTCCTACGAGCAGTACTTC.

V gene TRBV18 combines with J gene TRBJ2-1, with 10 bases that match TRBD2. Germline V lookup: CDR1 KGHSH, CDR2 LQKENI. V was clipped by 0 bases and J by 10 bases; unmatched bases: 6. This CDR3 contains 15 residues. CDR3 nucleotide sequence: TGTGCCAGCTCACCACCAAATCTAGCGGGAGACGAGCAGTTCTTC. Its translation: CASSPPNLAGDEQFF.

The J gene is TRBJ1-1, the V gene TRBV5-4, with TRBD1 matching 8 bases. Germline V lookup: CDR1 SGHNT, CDR2 YYREEE (reference sequence). V shed 4 bases, J shed 8 bases, and the junction held 7 bases outside the gene matches. The CDR3 has 13 amino acids. Here the CDR3 DNA reads TGTGCCAGCAGCGCAGGGACAGGACAAGAAGCTTTCTTT. It is translated as CASSAGTGQEAFF. Variable domain in full (rest from reference TRBV5-4 and TRBJ1-1): ETGVTQSPTHLIKTRGQQVTLRCSSQSGHNTVSWYQQALGQGPQFIFQYYREEENGRGNFPPRFSGLQFPNYSSELNVNALELDDSALYLCASSAGTGQEAFFGQGTRLTVV.

The chain uses TRBV15 and TRBJ2-7, with TRBD2 as a possible D gene (5 bases). Trimming cost V 0 bases and J 1 base, with 16 bases left between them. This CDR3 spans 17 amino acids. Germline V gives CDR1 LNHNV, CDR2 YYDKDF (reference sequence). The DNA of the CDR3 is TGTGCCACCAGCAGAGATCTGCGGACTTGGGGTTCCTACGAGCAGTACTTC. Encoded protein: CATSRDLRTWGSYEQYF.

The chain is built from TRBV4-2 and TRBJ1-4, with 7 bases fitting TRBD1. CDR1 and CDR2 from the germline V gene are LGHNA and YNFKEQ. This CDR3 spans 16 amino acids. V gave up 1 base and J gave up 2 bases; unmatched junction bases: 4. The CDR3, as DNA: TGTGCCAGCAGCCAAGTAACAGGGGAGACTAATGAAAAACTGTTTTTT. Its protein product is CASSQVTGETNEKLFF.

This chain uses TRBV7-7 with TRBJ2-2; TRBD2 might be the D (5 bases). The V gene's germline CDR1 is SSHAT and CDR2 FNYEAQ (reference sequence). The CDR3 runs to 16 residues. V lost 5 bases and J lost 2, with 15 bases in between. CDR3 nucleotides: TGTGCCAGCAGCCCCCTGGCGCGGGCTAACACCGGGGAGCTGTTTTTT. Translated, it gives CASSPLARANTGELFF.